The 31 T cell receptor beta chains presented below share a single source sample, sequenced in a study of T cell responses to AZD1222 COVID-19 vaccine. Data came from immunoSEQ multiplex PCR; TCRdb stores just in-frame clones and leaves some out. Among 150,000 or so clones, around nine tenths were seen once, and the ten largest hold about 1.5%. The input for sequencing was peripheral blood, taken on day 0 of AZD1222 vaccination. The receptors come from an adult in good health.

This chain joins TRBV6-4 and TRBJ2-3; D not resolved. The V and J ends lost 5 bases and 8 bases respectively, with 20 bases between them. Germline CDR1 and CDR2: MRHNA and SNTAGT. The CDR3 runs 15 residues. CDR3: CASSYESGLVGTQYF. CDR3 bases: TGTGCCAGCAGTTACGAATCGGGTTTAGTCGGTACGCAGTATTTT.

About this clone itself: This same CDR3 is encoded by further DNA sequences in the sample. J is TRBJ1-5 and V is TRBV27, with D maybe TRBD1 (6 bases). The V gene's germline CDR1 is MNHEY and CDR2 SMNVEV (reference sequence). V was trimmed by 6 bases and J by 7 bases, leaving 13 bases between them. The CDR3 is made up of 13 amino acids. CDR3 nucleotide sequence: TGTGCCAGCAGCACCGGGGGCGGGCAGCCCCAGCATTTT. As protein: CASSTGGGQPQHF.

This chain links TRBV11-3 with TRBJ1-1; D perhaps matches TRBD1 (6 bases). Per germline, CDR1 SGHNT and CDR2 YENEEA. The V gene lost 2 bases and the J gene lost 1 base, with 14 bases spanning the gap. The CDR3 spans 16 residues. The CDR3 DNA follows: TGTGCCAGCAGCTTACGAAATCAGGGGCCGAACACTGAAGCTTTCTTT. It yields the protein CASSLRNQGPNTEAFF.

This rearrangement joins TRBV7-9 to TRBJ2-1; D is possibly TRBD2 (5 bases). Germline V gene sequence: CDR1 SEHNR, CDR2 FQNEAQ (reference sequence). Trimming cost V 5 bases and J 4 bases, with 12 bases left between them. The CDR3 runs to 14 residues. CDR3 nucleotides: TGTGCCAGCAGCCAGGACTGGGGTTACAATGAGCAGTTCTTC. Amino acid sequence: CASSQDWGYNEQFF.

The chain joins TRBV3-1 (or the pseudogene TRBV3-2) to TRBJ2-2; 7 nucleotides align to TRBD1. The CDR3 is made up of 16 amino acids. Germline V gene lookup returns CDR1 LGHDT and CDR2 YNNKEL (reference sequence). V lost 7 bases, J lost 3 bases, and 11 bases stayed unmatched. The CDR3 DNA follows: TGTGCCAGCACCCGGACCTACGACAGGGACACCGGGGAGCTGTTTTTT. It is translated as CASTRTYDRDTGELFF.

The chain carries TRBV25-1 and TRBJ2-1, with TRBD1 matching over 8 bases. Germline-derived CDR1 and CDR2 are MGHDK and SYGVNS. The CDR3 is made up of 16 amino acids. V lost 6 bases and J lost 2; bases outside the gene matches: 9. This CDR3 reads CASRARDRRTYNEQFF. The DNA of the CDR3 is TGTGCCAGCAGGGCCCGGGACAGGCGGACCTACAATGAGCAGTTCTTC.

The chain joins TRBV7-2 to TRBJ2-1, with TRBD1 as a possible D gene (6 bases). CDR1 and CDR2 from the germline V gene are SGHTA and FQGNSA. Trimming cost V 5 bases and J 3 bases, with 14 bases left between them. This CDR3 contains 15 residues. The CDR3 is CASSVSGQGYNEQFF. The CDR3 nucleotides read TGTGCCAGCAGCGTCTCGGGACAAGGCTACAATGAGCAGTTCTTC.

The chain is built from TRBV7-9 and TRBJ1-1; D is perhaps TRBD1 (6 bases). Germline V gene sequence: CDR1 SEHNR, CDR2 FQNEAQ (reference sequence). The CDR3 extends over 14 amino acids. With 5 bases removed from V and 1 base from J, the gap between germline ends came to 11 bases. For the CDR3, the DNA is TGTGCCAGCAGCGAGGGGGGGAAGAACACTGAAGCTTTCTTT. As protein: CASSEGGKNTEAFF.

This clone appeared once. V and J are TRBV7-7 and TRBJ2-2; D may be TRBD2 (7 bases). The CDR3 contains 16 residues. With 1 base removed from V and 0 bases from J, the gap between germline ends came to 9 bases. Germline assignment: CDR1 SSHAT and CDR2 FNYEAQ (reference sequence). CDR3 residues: CASSLGGGPNTGELFF. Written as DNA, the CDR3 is TGTGCCAGCAGCTTAGGCGGGGGCCCGAACACCGGGGAGCTGTTTTTT.

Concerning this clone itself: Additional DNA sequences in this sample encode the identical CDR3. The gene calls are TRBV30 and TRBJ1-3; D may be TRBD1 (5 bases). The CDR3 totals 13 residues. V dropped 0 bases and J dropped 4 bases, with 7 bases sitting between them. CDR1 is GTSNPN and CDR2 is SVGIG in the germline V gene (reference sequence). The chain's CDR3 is CAWSVAGGNTIYF. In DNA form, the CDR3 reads TGTGCCTGGAGTGTGGCAGGGGGAAACACCATATATTTT. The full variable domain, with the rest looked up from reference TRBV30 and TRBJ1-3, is SQTIHQWPATLVQPVGSPLSLECTVEGTSNPNLYWYRQAAGRGLQLLFYSVGIGQISSEVPQNLSASRPQDRQFILSSKKLLLSDSGFYLCAWSVAGGNTIYFGEGSWLTVV.

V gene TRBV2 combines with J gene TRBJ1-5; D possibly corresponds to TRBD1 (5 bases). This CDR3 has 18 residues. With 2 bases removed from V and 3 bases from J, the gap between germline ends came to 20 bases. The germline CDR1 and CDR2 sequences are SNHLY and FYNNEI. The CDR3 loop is CASSEFAVRGKNNQPQHF. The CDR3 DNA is TGTGCCAGCAGTGAATTTGCGGTTCGGGGGAAAAACAATCAGCCCCAGCATTTT.

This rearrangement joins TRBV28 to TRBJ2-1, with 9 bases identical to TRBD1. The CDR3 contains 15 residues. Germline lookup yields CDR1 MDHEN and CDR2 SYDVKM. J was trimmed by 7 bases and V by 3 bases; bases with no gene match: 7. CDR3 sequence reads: CASSFIGTGQNEQFF. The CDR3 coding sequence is TGTGCCAGCAGTTTTATCGGGACAGGGCAAAATGAGCAGTTCTTC.

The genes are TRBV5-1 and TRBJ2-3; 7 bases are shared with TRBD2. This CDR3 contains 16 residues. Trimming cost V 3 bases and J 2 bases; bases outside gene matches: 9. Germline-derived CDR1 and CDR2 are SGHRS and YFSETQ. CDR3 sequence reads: CASSSSGERLTDTQYF. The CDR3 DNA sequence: TGCGCCAGCAGCTCCAGCGGGGAGCGCCTCACAGATACGCAGTATTTT.

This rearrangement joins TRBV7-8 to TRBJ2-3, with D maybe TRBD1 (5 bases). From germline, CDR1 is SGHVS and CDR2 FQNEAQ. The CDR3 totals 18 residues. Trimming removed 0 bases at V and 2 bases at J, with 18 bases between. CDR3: CASSLARRLAGNTDTQYF. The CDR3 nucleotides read TGTGCCAGCAGCTTAGCGCGGCGTTTGGCAGGGAACACAGATACGCAGTATTTT.

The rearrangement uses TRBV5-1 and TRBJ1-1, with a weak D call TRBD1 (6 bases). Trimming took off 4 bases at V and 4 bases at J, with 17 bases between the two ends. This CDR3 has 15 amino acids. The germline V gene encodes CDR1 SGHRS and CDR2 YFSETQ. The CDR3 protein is CASSGRDPGVTEAFF. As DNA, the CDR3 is TGCGCCAGCAGCGGTCGGGATCCAGGGGTCACTGAAGCTTTCTTT. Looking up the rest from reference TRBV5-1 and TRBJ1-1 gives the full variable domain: KAGVTQTPRYLIKTRGQQVTLSCSPISGHRSVSWYQQTPGQGLQFLFEYFSETQRNKGNFPGRFSGRQFSNSRSEMNVSTLELGDSALYLCASSGRDPGVTEAFFGQGTRLTVV.

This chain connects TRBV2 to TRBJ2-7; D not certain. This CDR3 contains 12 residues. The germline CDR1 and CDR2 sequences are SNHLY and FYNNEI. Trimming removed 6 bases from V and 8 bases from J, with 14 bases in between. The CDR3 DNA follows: TGTGCCAGCAGAGAAAGAGGTAGGAAGCAGTACTTC. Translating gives CASRERGRKQYF.

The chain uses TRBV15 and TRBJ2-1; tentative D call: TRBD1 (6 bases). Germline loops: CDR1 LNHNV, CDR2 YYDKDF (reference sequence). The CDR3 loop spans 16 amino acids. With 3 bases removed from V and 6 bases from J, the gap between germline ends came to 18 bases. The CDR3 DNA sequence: TGTGCCACCAGCAGGGGCATCAGGGGACGGCTCAATGAGCAGTTCTTC. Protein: CATSRGIRGRLNEQFF.

The CDR3 here is CASSYSSPRANSPLHF. CDR3 DNA: TGTGCCAGCAGTTACTCATCACCCCGAGCAAATTCACCCCTCCACTTT. This chain joins TRBV6-5 and TRBJ1-6; D gene unclear. Trimming stripped 0 bases from V and 7 bases from J, with 13 bases between. The CDR3 is 16 residues long. From germline, CDR1 is MNHEY and CDR2 SVGAGI.

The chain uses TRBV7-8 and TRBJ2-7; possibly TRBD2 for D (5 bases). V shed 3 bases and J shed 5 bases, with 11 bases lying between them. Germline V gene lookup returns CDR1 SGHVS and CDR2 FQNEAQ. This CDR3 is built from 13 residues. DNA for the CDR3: TGTGCCAGCAGCTTTGGACCGGGGAACGAGCAGTACTTC. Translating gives CASSFGPGNEQYF. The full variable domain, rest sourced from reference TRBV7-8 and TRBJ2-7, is GAGVSQSPRYKVAKRGQDVALRCDPISGHVSLFWYQQALGQGPEFLTYFQNEAQLDKSGLPSDRFFAERPEGSVSTLKIQRTQQEDSAVYLCASSFGPGNEQYFGPGTRLTVT.

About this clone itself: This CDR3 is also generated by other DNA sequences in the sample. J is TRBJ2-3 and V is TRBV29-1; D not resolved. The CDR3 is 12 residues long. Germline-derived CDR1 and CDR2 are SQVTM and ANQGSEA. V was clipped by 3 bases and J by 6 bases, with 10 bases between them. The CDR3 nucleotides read TGCAGCGTTGATCTTGGGCTGGATACGCAGTATTTT. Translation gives CSVDLGLDTQYF.

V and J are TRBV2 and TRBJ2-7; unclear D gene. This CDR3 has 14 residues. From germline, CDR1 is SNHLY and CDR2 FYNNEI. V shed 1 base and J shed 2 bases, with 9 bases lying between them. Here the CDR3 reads CASSEEFRAYEQYF. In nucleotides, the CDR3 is TGTGCCAGCAGTGAAGAGTTCCGTGCCTACGAGCAGTACTTC.

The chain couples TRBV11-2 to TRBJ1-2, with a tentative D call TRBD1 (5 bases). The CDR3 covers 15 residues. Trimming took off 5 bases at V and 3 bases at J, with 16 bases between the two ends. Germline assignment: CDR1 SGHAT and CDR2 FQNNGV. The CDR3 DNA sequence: TGTGCCAGCAGCCGCAGAGGGGATTTTGACTATGGCTACACCTTC. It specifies CASSRRGDFDYGYTF.

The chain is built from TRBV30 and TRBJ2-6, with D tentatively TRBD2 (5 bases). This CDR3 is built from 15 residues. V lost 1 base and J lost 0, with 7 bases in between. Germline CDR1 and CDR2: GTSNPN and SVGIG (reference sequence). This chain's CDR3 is CAWSAGYSGANVLTF. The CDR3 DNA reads TGTGCCTGGAGTGCGGGGTACTCTGGGGCCAACGTCCTGACTTTC.

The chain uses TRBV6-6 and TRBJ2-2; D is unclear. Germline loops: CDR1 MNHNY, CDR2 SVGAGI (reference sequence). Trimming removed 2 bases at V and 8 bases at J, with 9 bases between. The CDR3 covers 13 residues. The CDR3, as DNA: TGTGCCAGCAGTTACGGGGATGGAGGGGAGCTGTTTTTT. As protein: CASSYGDGGELFF.

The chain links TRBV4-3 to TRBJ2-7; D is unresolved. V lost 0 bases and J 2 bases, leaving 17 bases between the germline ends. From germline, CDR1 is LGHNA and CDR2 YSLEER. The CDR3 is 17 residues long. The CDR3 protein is CASSQDFSEIDPYEQYF. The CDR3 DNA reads TGCGCCAGCAGCCAAGATTTCAGCGAAATCGACCCCTACGAGCAGTACTTC.

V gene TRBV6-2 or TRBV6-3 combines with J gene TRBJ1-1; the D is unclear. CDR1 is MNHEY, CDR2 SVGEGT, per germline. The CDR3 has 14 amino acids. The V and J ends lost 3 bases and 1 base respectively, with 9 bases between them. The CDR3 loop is CASSYGGSNTEAFF. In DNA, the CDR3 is TGTGCCAGCAGTTATGGAGGGTCGAACACTGAAGCTTTCTTT.

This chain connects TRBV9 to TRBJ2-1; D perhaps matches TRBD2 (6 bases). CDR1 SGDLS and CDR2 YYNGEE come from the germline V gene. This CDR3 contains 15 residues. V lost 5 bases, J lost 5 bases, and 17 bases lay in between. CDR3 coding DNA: TGTGCCAGCAGTGGATGGAGGGACTTTAACAATGAGCAGTTCTTC. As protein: CASSGWRDFNNEQFF. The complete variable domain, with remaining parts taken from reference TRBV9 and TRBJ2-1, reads DSGVTQTPKHLITATGQRVTLRCSPRSGDLSVYWYQQSLDQGLQFLIQYYNGEERAKGNILERFSAQQFPDLHSELNLSSLELGDSALYFCASSGWRDFNNEQFFGPGTRLTVL.

CDR3 amino acids: CASSPSLSGNTIYF. In DNA, the CDR3 is TGTGCCAGCTCACCCTCCCTCTCTGGAAACACCATATATTTT. The J gene is TRBJ1-3, the V gene TRBV18; D gene ambiguous. Germline CDR1 reads KGHSH; CDR2 reads LQKENI. The V end lost 3 bases, the J end lost 0 bases, and 6 bases lay between the germline ends. The CDR3 is 14 residues long.

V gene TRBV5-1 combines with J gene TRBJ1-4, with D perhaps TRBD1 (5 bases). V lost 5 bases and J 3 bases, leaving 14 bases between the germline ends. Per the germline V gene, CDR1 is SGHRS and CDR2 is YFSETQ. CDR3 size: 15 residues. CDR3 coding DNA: TGCGCCAGCAGGGCCCAGGGTATCGCTAATGAAAAACTGTTTTTT. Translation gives CASRAQGIANEKLFF.

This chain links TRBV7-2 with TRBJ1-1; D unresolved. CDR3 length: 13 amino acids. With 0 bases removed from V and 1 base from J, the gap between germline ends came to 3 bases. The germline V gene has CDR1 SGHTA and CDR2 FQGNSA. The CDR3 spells CASSLARNTEAFF. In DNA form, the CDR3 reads TGTGCCAGCAGCTTAGCCAGGAACACTGAAGCTTTCTTT. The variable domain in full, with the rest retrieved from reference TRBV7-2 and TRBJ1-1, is GAGVSQSPSNKVTEKGKDVELRCDPISGHTALYWYRQSLGQGLEFLIYFQGNSAPDKSGLPSDRFSAERTGGSVSTLTIQRTQQEDSAVYLCASSLARNTEAFFGQGTRLTVV.

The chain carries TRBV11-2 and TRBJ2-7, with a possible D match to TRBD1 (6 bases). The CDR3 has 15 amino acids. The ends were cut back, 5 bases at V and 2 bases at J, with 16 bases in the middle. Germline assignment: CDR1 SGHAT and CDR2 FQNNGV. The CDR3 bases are TGTGCCAGCAGCCCATGGAGTGCAGGGGCCTACGAGCAGTACTTC. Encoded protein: CASSPWSAGAYEQYF.